The clone carrying this TCR beta chain was picked up many times. Antigen specificity is unknown. A single record per CDR3 protein comes from TCRdb applying MiXCR to the multiplex PCR reads. The data hold over 150,000 distinct CDR3 sequences, with roughly 31% observed a single time. The data were obtained in a study of breast tumors, draining lymph nodes, adjacent tissues. Overall study results and limits: Tumor repertoires ranked between lymph nodes and nontumor tissue in diversity, with V and J gene preferences.

The V and J ends lost 6 bases and 5 bases, in that order; junction bases with no gene match: 11. The CDR3 runs to 15 residues. Germline V CDR1 and CDR2: SQVTM, ANQGSEA. Breast cancer patients provided tissue from their axillary draining lymph nodes. The genes are TRBV29-1 and TRBJ2-1, with 9 bases aligning to TRBD2. This sequence originates from a female donor with breast cancer. Some clones in this sample may be carry-over from other donors' samples. The specimen was axillary lymph node tissue. Here the CDR3 DNA reads TGCAGCGTCGCTTGGGGGCGGGAGGGAGACAATGAGCAGTTCTTC. The encoded protein is CSVAWGREGDNEQFF.